This T cell receptor beta chain emerged from a study of T cells in pancreatic ductal adenocarcinoma. Study-level findings and limits: Comparisons of tumor and blood clonality may show falsely lower tumor diversity.

CDR3 length: 11 residues. Looked up from germline, CDR1 is SNHLY and CDR2 is FYNNEI. V was cut by 4 bases and J by 8 bases, with 8 bases left in between. Selected pancreatic ductal adenocarcinoma patients had undergone surgery without neoadjuvant therapy. Points on this clone: Its antigen is unknown.

Assay used: immunoSEQ multiplex PCR; TCRdb lists only in-frame clones, some missing. This table holds about 97,000 clones, more than 90% found once. Sequenced sample: PBMCs. The clonotype comes from a human donor with pancreatic ductal adenocarcinoma. This chain links TRBV2 with TRBJ1-2; the D is unclear. DNA for the CDR3: TGTGCCAGCAGTGTATCCGTCGGCTACACCTTC. Protein: CASSVSVGYTF.